A selection of T cell receptor beta chains follows, all from one sample in a study of T cell changes during pregnancy in multiple sclerosis. Using immunoSEQ multiplex PCR, the repertoire was profiled, and TCRdb retains in-frame clones only, with some absent. Seen here are over 60,000 clones, roughly 91% observed once, and the top ten hold about 0.7%. Specimen: peripheral blood, collected in the third trimester of pregnancy. All receptors derive from a female donor in good health, enrolled as a control in a pregnancy study. CDR3s leave out the opening cysteine and the closing phenylalanine or tryptophan. Fields, in order: J gene, V gene, clone size, CDR3 protein. Part of the rows lack a size; the others show once, few, many or a class for expanded clones.

>TRBJ2-7|TRBV27|.
ASSAKSPGGTSASYEQY
>TRBJ2-7|TRBV5-8|.
ASSRWTSGGYEQY
>TRBJ1-1|TRBV30|.
AWSVGQGAF
>TRBJ2-6|TRBV19|.
ASSISQGTNVLT
>TRBJ2-1|TRBV9|once
ASSHPASGGNEQF
>TRBJ2-7|TRBV18|.
ASSPQGGGEQY
>TRBJ2-4|TRBV7-2|few
ASSSRGAGLAKNIQY
>TRBJ2-3|TRBV19|.
ASNPERGRDTDTQY
>TRBJ1-1|TRBV7-6|.
ASRAGTANTEAF
>TRBJ1-5|TRBV5-8|once
ASNFDGDQPQH
>TRBJ1-2|TRBV6-5|.
ASSRTDDYGYT
>TRBJ1-6|TRBV4-3|.
ASSQAAGVGSPLH
>TRBJ2-3|TRBV9|.
ASSVESGGISDTQY
>TRBJ2-5|TRBV5-1|.
ASSLPEETQY
>TRBJ2-2|TRBV18|.
ASSPSFSSNTGELF
>TRBJ2-1|TRBV4-2|.
ASSQDLQHRNNEQF
>TRBJ2-7|TRBV6-6|.
ASKIQGAIDEQY
>TRBJ1-1|TRBV7-2|.
ASSLAYRGLTEAF
>TRBJ1-1|TRBV7-8|.
ASSLVQGGITEAF
>TRBJ1-1|TRBV18|.
ASSVGQGIITEAF
>TRBJ1-1|TRBV30|.
AWSMSPTGGVNTEAF
>TRBJ1-2|TRBV28|.
ASRTTGYGYT
>TRBJ1-2|TRBV5-1|.
ASSSGQGNYGYT
>TRBJ1-4|TRBV19|.
ASQQLSGTGREKLF
>TRBJ2-1|TRBV6-6|.
ASSSGLAGVDEQF
>TRBJ1-1|TRBV20-1|.
SSPRTGKSF
>TRBJ2-2|TRBV2|.
ASGLGHLNTGELF
>TRBJ1-1|TRBV4-3|few
ASSQDLAGTEAF
>TRBJ2-7|TRBV6-1|.
ASSEAAGETYEQY
>TRBJ1-1|TRBV5-5|.
ASSFNADIRTAF
>TRBJ2-2|TRBV5-6|.
ASSARGSGYTGELF
>TRBJ2-2|TRBV5-8|.
ASSPRERNTGELF
>TRBJ2-7|TRBV10-1|.
ASSESRGYEQY
>TRBJ1-5|TRBV19|.
ASSMGGQGYQPQH
>TRBJ1-2|TRBV28|.
ASSLLWGETGNYGYT
>TRBJ2-7|TRBV19|.
ASSPIVGWEGIGPYEQY
>TRBJ2-3|TRBV19|.
ASSTPRGQGLESTDTQY
>TRBJ2-7|TRBV7-9|.
ASSPPGNEQY
>TRBJ1-1|TRBV19|.
ASSFDRVRRFEAF
>TRBJ1-5|TRBV19|.
ASTSRDKGHNQPQH
>TRBJ2-2|TRBV11-2|.
ASNTRRANTGELF
>TRBJ2-7|TRBV6-1|.
ASSDGTGVGWQY
>TRBJ2-3|TRBV28|.
ASGATSGTQY
>TRBJ2-6|TRBV28|.
ASSFSGANVLT
>TRBJ2-1|TRBV4-3|.
ASSQAGTGFYNEQF